This T cell receptor (beta chain) was sequenced in a study of T cells in narcolepsy. Produced via immunoSEQ multiplex PCR; TCRdb's table is partial and in-frame only. The data contain 30,000 to 35,000 clones, 65% to 85% of them singletons. Germline V gene lookup returns CDR1 KGHSH and CDR2 LQKENI. The CDR3 contains 14 residues. Trimming shortened V by 0 bases and J by 6 bases, and 9 bases separated the two germline ends. A note on this clone: Its cognate antigen is unknown.

Study-level results: In some patient and control memory CD4+ samples, autoreactive clones were absent. Blood of same and different patients, but not healthy controls, reportedly held recurring autoreactive clonotypes. HCRT-specific and TRIB2-specific autoreactive clonotypes appeared among same-patient CSF and blood CD4+ clonotypes.

Sequenced input: memory (CD45RA-) CD4+ T cells from blood. This sequence joins TRBV18 and TRBJ2-1, with D unclear. The sequence was collected from a human donor in good health. Here the CDR3 reads CASSPPYRSNEQFF. CDR3 DNA sequence: TGTGCCAGCTCACCACCGTATCGGTCCAATGAGCAGTTCTTC. Drawing the rest from reference TRBV18 and TRBJ2-1, the complete variable domain is NAGVMQNPRHLVRRRGQEARLRCSPMKGHSHVYWYRQLPEEGLKFMVYLQKENIIDESGMPKERFSAEFPKEGPSILRIQQVVRGDSAAYFCASSPPYRSNEQFFGPGTRLTVL.